This TCR beta chain was sequenced for a study of blood T cell repertoires in COVID-19 (dated by TCRdb to about 2020). Looking at the study overall: Samples from collaborators originated in the United States, Italy and Spain and spanned both the acute and convalescent phases of COVID-19. Subjects who had been exposed to COVID-19, were actively infected with it, or had recovered from it provided the deeply sampled blood TCRbeta repertoires that made up the dataset. Sample metadata almost always included a de-identified subject ID, COVID-19 status, age in years and sex. The samples were drawn from two sources: the first 160 participants of the ongoing ImmuneRACE study, and over 1,000 subjects contributed by 6 global collaborators. HLA class I and class II types, where available, came from metadata supplied by the sample provider rather than from assay-based typing. The material from the prospective study consisted of cDNA or gDNA derived from T cells, B-cell-depleted T cells, or PBMCs. A freely available public database, intended as a resource for researchers studying the immune response to SARS-CoV-2, is where the repertoires were released.

Via the germline V gene, CDR1 is ENHRY and CDR2 SYGVKD. The CDR3, from cysteine to phenylalanine, totals 14 residues. The only DNA kept is the CDR3, 42 bases in frame from the first base. Ends trimmed: V by 5 bases, J by 4 bases; bases unmatched to a gene: 6. This clone was recorded once. There is no known antigen for this receptor. The input lacks base qualities; no much larger clone sits a single base away. Results and caveats for the whole study, not just this receptor: Clinical and demographic metadata were provided uncurated, with the amount varying by source and participant.

At one collaborating source in Seattle, patients were enrolled during active infection and were followed longitudinally through the course of disease. Whole blood was collected in K2EDTA tubes by collaborating institutions according to the institutions' own protocols. For TCRbeta analysis, collaborators shipped samples as frozen whole blood, isolated PBMCs, or DNA extracted from either of those sample types. The immunoSEQ Assay, a bias-controlled multiplex PCR, was used to amplify TCRbeta CDR3 regions from genomic DNA. Concerning the study's data processing: The number of nucleated cells in each sample was estimated from the amplification of reference gene primers within the assay. To quantify the absolute abundance of each unique TCRbeta CDR3 rearrangement, sequence reads were collapsed and filtered. For each sample, productive Simpson clonality was calculated as the square root of Simpson's diversity index over productive rearrangements. TCRdb obtained this table from immuneACCESS and retained in-frame rearrangements with V and J assigned. These tables miss some clones; where compared with another copy, unresolved V genes account for less than half of the shortfall, and the remainder is unexplained. V and J calls and clone size are given by that table; D and trimming were obtained from the DNA. This sample is represented by fewer than 450,000 clones; about 89% of them were singletons. The ten biggest clones cover about 6% of the sample.

The sequence is built from TRBV10-3 and TRBJ2-3, with 7 bases aligning to TRBD2. The receptor was isolated from a woman aged 45 to 65 with COVID-19, enrolled during active disease. Sequencing used peripheral blood. The nucleotide sequence is given as TGTGCCATCAGTCTACGGGGGGAAGCAGATACGCAGTATTTT. Its amino acids are CAISLRGEADTQYF.